The 13 T cell receptor beta chains listed next were all sequenced from one sample in a study of T cell responses to AZD1222 COVID-19 vaccine. TCRdb's copy holds only in-frame clones and misses some; the assay was immunoSEQ multiplex PCR. The profile covers roughly 150,000 clones, with almost 95% appearing a single time and roughly 2.3% taken by the ten largest. Source: peripheral blood, taken on day 0 of AZD1222 vaccination. The receptors were sampled from an adult in good health.

The CDR3 region has the DNA TGTGCCAGCAGCTTAGATTCAAGAACCTTCTCTGGAAACACCATATATTTT. This sequence encodes CASSLDSRTFSGNTIYF. The chain carries TRBV11-2 and TRBJ1-3; no clear D. CDR1 is SGHAT, CDR2 FQNNGV, per germline. V shed 0 bases and J shed 0 bases, with 12 bases lying between them. The CDR3 loop spans 17 amino acids.

The chain carries TRBV5-1 and TRBJ1-4; TRBD1 might be the D (5 bases). Trimming left V 7 bases short and J 2 bases short, with 12 bases between. Per the germline V gene, CDR1 is SGHRS and CDR2 is YFSETQ. CDR3 size: 14 residues. The CDR3 region has the DNA TGCGCCAGCGGCGAGACAGCGACTAATGAAAAACTGTTTTTT. It codes for CASGETATNEKLFF. Looking up the rest from reference TRBV5-1 and TRBJ1-4 gives the full variable domain: KAGVTQTPRYLIKTRGQQVTLSCSPISGHRSVSWYQQTPGQGLQFLFEYFSETQRNKGNFPGRFSGRQFSNSRSEMNVSTLELGDSALYLCASGETATNEKLFFGSGTQLSVL.

The chain has TRBV5-6 and TRBJ1-1; D gene unclear. Germline CDR1 is SGHDT and CDR2 is YYEEEE. The ends were cut back, 4 bases at V and 8 bases at J, with 15 bases in the middle. The CDR3 is made up of 13 amino acids. The CDR3: CASSETGRNEAFF. The CDR3, as DNA: TGTGCCAGCAGCGAGACCGGGAGAAACGAAGCTTTCTTT.

The rearrangement uses TRBV7-8 and TRBJ2-1; 11 nucleotides match TRBD1. The CDR3 sequence is 16 residues long. V lost 5 bases to trimming and J lost 8 bases; unmatched junction nucleotides: 11. Germline assignment: CDR1 SGHVS and CDR2 FQNEAQ. In nucleotides, the CDR3 is TGTGCCAGCAGCAATAACCGGGACAGGGGGGTCTATGAGCAGTTCTTC. Translating gives CASSNNRDRGVYEQFF.

The rearrangement uses TRBV9 and TRBJ2-7; TRBD1 matches at 7 bases. V lost 0 bases and J lost 0; bases outside the gene matches: 3. CDR1 is SGDLS, CDR2 YYNGEE, per germline. The CDR3 is 15 residues long. The CDR3 nucleotides read TGTGCCAGCAGCGTAGACCAGGGGGTCTCCTACGAGCAGTACTTC. As protein: CASSVDQGVSYEQYF.

V is TRBV11-3 and J is TRBJ2-5, with no clear D. This CDR3 spans 13 amino acids. The germline V gene encodes CDR1 SGHNT and CDR2 YENEEA. Trimming pared 0 bases from V and 4 bases from J, leaving 6 bases between. The CDR3 nucleotides are TGTGCCAGCAGCTTAGAAGGCTCAGAGACCCAGTACTTC. Translation: CASSLEGSETQYF.

This chain joins TRBV5-1 and TRBJ2-7; 10 bases map to TRBD2. With V trimmed by 3 bases and J by 3 bases, 12 bases remained unmatched. Per the germline V gene, CDR1 is SGHRS and CDR2 is YFSETQ. This CDR3 region has 17 residues. Here the CDR3 DNA reads TGCGCCAGCAGCTCGCCCATCCTAGCGGGGGAATACTACGAGCAGTACTTC. This sequence encodes CASSSPILAGEYYEQYF. Variable domain in full (rest from reference TRBV5-1 and TRBJ2-7): KAGVTQTPRYLIKTRGQQVTLSCSPISGHRSVSWYQQTPGQGLQFLFEYFSETQRNKGNFPGRFSGRQFSNSRSEMNVSTLELGDSALYLCASSSPILAGEYYEQYFGPGTRLTVT.

J is TRBJ1-6 and V is TRBV25-1; 7 nucleotides agree with TRBD1. The germline gives CDR1 MGHDK, CDR2 SYGVNS. With 6 bases clipped from V and 4 bases from J, the junction kept 0 bases outside the gene matches. The CDR3 extends over 13 amino acids. The CDR3 sequence: CASRGQYNSPLHF. The CDR3 region has the DNA TGTGCCAGCAGGGGACAGTATAATTCACCCCTCCACTTT.

The chain carries TRBV5-1 and TRBJ2-1, with TRBD2 matching 8 bases. Germline loops: CDR1 SGHRS, CDR2 YFSETQ. The length of the CDR3 is 18 residues. Trimming removed 3 bases from V and 4 bases from J; junction bases left unmatched: 15. The CDR3 DNA is TGCGCCAGCAGCTCCCAATCAAGAACTAGCGGCAGTTACAATGAGCAGTTCTTC. Its translation is CASSSQSRTSGSYNEQFF.

V and J are TRBV5-4 and TRBJ2-2; D perhaps matches TRBD1 (5 bases). The V gene lost 3 bases and the J gene lost 2 bases, with 11 bases spanning the gap. The germline CDR1 and CDR2 sequences are SGHNT and YYREEE (reference sequence). The CDR3 extends over 15 amino acids. The CDR3 DNA sequence: TGTGCCAGCAGCTCTACCAGGGTCAACACCGGGGAGCTGTTTTTT. As protein: CASSSTRVNTGELFF. The full variable domain, completed using reference TRBV5-4 and TRBJ2-2, is ETGVTQSPTHLIKTRGQQVTLRCSSQSGHNTVSWYQQALGQGPQFIFQYYREEENGRGNFPPRFSGLQFPNYSSELNVNALELDDSALYLCASSSTRVNTGELFFGEGSRLTVL.

V usage is TRBV18 and J usage is TRBJ2-7, with 9 bases matching TRBD1. Germline assignment: CDR1 KGHSH and CDR2 LQKENI. J lost 6 bases, V lost 5 bases, and 8 bases had no gene match. The CDR3 has 14 residues. In DNA, the CDR3 is TGTGCCAGCTCAGGCCCGGGACAGGGCGGCGAGCAGTACTTC. Amino acids: CASSGPGQGGEQYF.

The CDR3 coding sequence is TGTGCCTGGGGGGGAGTAGTCTCACCCCTCCACTTT. It translates to CAWGGVVSPLHF. V usage is TRBV30 and J usage is TRBJ1-6, with D maybe TRBD1 (5 bases). Trimming left V 5 bases short and J 10 bases short, with 12 bases between. Germline loops: CDR1 GTSNPN, CDR2 SVGIG (reference sequence). The CDR3 length is 12 residues. The full variable domain, in which reference TRBV30 and TRBJ1-6 provide the parts outside the CDR3, is SQTIHQWPATLVQPVGSPLSLECTVEGTSNPNLYWYRQAAGRGLQLLFYSVGIGQISSEVPQNLSASRPQDRQFILSSKKLLLSDSGFYLCAWGGVVSPLHFGNGTRLTVT.

This chain links TRBV11-2 with TRBJ1-1; D unclear. The CDR3 length is 16 residues. Germline V gene sequence: CDR1 SGHAT, CDR2 FQNNGV. Deletions cut 1 base from V and 1 base from J, with 13 bases between. CDR3 protein: CASSLVRARKNTEAFF. The CDR3 DNA sequence: TGTGCCAGCAGCTTAGTAAGAGCTAGAAAGAACACTGAAGCTTTCTTT.